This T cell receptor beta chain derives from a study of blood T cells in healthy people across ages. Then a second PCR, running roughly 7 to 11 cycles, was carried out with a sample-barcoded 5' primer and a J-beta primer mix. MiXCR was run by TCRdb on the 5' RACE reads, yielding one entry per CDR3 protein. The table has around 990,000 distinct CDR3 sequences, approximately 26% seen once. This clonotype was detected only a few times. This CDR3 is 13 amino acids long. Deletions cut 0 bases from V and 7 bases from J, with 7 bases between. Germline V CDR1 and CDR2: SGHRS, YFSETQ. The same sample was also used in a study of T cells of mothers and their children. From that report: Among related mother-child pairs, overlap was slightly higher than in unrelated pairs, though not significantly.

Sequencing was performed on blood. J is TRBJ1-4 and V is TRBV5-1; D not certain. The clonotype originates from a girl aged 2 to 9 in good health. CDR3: CASSLGAAEKLFF. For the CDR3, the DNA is TGCGCCAGCAGCTTGGGGGCGGCTGAAAAACTGTTTTTT.